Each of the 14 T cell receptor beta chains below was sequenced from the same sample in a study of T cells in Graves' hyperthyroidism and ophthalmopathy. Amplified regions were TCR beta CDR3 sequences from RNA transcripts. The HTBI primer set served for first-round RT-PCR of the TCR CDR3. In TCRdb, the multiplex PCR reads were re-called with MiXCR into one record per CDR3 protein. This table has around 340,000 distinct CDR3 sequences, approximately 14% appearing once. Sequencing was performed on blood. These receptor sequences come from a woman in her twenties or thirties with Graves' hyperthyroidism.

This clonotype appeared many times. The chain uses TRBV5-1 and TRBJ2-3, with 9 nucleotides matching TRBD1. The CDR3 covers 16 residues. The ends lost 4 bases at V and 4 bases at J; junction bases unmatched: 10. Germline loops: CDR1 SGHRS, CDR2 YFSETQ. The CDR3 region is CASSPEQGARADTQYF. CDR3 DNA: TGCGCCAGCAGCCCGGAACAGGGGGCGAGGGCAGATACGCAGTATTTT.

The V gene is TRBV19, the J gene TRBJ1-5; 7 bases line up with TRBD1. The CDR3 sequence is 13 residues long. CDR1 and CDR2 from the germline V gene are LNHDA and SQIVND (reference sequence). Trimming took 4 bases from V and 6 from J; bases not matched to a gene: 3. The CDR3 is CASSNQGVQPQHF. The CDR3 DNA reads TGTGCCAGTAGTAATCAGGGGGTTCAGCCCCAGCATTTT.

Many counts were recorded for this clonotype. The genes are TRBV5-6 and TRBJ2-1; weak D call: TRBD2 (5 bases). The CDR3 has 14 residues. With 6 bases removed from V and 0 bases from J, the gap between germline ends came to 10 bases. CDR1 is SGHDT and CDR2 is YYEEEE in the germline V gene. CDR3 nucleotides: TGTGCCAGCACCCTAGGAGGCTCCTACAATGAGCAGTTCTTC. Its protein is CASTLGGSYNEQFF.

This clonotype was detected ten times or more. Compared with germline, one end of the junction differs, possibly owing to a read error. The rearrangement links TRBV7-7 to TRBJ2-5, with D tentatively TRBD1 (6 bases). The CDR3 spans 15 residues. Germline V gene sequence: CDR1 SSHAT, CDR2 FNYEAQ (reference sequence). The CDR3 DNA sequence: TGTGCTAGCAGCGCAAGTTCGGGGACACCTGAGACCCAGTACTTC. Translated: CASSASSGTPETQYF.

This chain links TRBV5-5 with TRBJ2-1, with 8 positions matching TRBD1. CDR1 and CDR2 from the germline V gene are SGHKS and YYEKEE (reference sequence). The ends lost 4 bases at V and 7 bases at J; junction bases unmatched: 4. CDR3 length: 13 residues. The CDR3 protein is CASSPYRGNEQFF. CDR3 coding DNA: TGTGCCAGCAGCCCATACAGGGGGAATGAGCAGTTCTTC.

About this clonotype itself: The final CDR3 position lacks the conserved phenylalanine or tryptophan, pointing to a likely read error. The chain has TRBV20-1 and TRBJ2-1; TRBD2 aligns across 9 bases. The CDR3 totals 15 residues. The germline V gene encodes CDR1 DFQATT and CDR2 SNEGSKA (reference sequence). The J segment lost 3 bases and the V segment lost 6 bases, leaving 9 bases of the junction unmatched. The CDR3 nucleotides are TGCAGTGCCACCAGTCTAGCGGGGATCTACAATGAGCAGTTCTTA. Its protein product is CSATSLAGIYNEQFL.

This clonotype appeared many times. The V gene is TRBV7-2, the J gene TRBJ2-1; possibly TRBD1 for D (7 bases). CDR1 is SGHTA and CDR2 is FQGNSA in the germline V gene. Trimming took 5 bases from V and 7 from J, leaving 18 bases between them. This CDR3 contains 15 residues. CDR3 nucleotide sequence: TGTGCCAGCAGCGCGGGATTGGGACAGATGAATGAGCAGTTCTTC. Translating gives CASSAGLGQMNEQFF. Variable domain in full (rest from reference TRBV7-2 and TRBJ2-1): GAGVSQSPSNKVTEKGKDVELRCDPISGHTALYWYRQSLGQGLEFLIYFQGNSAPDKSGLPSDRFSAERTGGSVSTLTIQRTQQEDSAVYLCASSAGLGQMNEQFFGPGTRLTVL.

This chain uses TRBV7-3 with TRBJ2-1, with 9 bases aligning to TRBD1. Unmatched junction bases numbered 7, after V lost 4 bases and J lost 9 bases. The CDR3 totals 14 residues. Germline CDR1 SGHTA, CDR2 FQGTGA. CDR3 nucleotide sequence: TGTGCCAGCAGCTCTGGGACAGGGTTAGGTGAGCAGTTCTTC. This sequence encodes CASSSGTGLGEQFF.

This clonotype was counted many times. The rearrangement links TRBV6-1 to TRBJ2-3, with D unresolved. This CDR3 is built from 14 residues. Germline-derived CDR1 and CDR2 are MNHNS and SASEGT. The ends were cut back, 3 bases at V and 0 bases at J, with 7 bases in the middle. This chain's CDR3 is CASSDRDSTDTQYF. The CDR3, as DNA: TGTGCCAGCAGTGACCGTGACAGCACAGATACGCAGTATTTT.

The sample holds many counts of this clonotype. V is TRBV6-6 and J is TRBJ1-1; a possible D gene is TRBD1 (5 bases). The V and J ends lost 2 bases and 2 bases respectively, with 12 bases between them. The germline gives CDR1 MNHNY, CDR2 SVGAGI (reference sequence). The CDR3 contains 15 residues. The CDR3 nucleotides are TGTGCCAGCAGTTACGACGACAGCCGTAACACTGAAGCTTTCTTT. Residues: CASSYDDSRNTEAFF.

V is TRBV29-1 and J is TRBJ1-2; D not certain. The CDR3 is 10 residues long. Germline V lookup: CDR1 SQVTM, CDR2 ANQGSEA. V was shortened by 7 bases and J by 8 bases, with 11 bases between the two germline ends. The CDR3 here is CSAEEGGYTF. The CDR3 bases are TGCAGCGCCGAGGAGGGAGGCTACACCTTC.

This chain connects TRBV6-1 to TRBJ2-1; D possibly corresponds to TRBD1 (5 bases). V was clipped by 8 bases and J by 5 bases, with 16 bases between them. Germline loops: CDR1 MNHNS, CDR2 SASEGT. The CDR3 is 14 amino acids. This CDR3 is CASLKRKGNNEQFF. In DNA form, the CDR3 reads TGTGCCAGCTTGAAGCGAAAGGGGAACAATGAGCAGTTCTTC.

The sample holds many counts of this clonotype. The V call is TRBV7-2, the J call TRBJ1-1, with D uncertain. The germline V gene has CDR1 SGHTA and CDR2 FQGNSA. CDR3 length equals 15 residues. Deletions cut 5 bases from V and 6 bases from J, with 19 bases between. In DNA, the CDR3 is TGTGCCAGCAGCCCGCCGATTGGGTCCCGGGCTGAAGCTTTCTTT. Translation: CASSPPIGSRAEAFF.

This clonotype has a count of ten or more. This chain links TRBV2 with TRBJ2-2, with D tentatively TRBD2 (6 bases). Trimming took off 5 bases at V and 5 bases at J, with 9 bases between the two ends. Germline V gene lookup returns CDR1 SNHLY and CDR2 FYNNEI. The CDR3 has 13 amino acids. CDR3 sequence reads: CASSRELTGELFF. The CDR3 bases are TGTGCCAGCAGTCGGGAGCTAACCGGGGAGCTGTTTTTT.